This T cell receptor (beta chain) was captured in a study of cytomegalovirus exposure and HLA in healthy donors. Germline V gives CDR1 SGHVS, CDR2 FNYEAQ. CDR3 length equals 16 residues. V was clipped by 0 bases and J by 5 bases; unmatched bases: 6. PCR primers comprised 60 Vbeta and 13 Jbeta primers. Assay: immunoSEQ multiplex PCR; the TCRdb copy retains only in-frame clones and omits some. The sample lists 120,000 to 150,000 clones, about 82% occurring once. This chain connects TRBV7-6 to TRBJ2-1, with 8 bases that match TRBD1. The sample comprised PBMCs. The sequence came from a male donor in good health and CMV-seronegative. The CDR3 coding sequence is TGTGCCAGCAGCTTAGCCCAAGGGACAGGAGACAATGAGCAGTTCTTC. As protein: CASSLAQGTGDNEQFF.